This T cell receptor beta chain was documented in a study of monozygotic twins with inflammatory bowel disease. CDR3 size: 14 residues. The germline V gene encodes CDR1 LGHDT and CDR2 YNNKEL (reference sequence). Details on this clonotype: Its antigen is unidentified.

Template switching incorporated UMIs with a 6-nucleotide sample barcode. TCRdb reworked the 5' RACE reads into one entry per CDR3 protein, no DNA. This sample's table has 200,000 to 250,000 distinct CDR3 sequences. No T cells were sorted before total RNA was taken from whole blood. Study-wide findings and caveats: Twin pairs that were concordant did not differ from discordant pairs in repertoire similarity, possibly from limited power. Differing T cell subtypes remained indistinguishable.

The sequenced sample was blood. The origin of this receptor is a human donor with ulcerative colitis or Crohn's disease, or a healthy co-twin of an affected twin (not recorded which). The chain combines TRBV3-1 with TRBJ1-1; there is no DNA to check the TCRdb D call of TRBD1. CDR3 amino acids: CASSPRQGMAEAFF.